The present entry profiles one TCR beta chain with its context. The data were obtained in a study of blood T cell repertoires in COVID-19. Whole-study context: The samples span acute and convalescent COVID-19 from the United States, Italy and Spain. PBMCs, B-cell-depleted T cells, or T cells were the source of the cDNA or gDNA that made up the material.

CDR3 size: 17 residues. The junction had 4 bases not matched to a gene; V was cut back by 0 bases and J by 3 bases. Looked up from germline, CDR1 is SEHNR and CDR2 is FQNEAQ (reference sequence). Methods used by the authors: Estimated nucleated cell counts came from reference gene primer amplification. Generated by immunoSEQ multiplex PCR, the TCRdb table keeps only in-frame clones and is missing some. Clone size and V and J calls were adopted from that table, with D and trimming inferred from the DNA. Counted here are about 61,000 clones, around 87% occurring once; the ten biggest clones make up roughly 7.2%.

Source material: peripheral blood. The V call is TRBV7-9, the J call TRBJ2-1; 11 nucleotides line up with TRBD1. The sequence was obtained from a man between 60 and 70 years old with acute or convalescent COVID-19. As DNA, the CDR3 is TGTGCCAGCAGCTTAGCGTCCGGGACAGGGGGCTACAATGAGCAGTTCTTC. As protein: CASSLASGTGGYNEQFF.